This TCR beta chain was captured by sequencing in a study of blood T cell repertoires in COVID-19. Whole-study context: Researchers got acute and convalescent COVID-19 samples from the United States, Italy and Spain. The analysed material was cDNA or gDNA that came from T cells, B-cell-depleted T cells, or PBMCs.

Source study methods: Amplification of reference gene primers provided the estimated nucleated cell counts. Clones were sequenced by immunoSEQ multiplex PCR, and TCRdb holds only the in-frame ones, with some missing. That table is the source of V, J and clone size, and D and trimming were worked out from the DNA. The repertoire holds under 250,000 clones, with roughly 83% as singletons. Between the trimmed V and J ends, which lost 1 base and 3 bases, there was a span of 15 bases. The CDR3 is made up of 16 amino acids. Germline-derived CDR1 and CDR2 are SEHNR and FQNEAQ (reference sequence). Input material: peripheral blood. This TCR came from a man of 80 years or more with acute or convalescent COVID-19. This chain joins TRBV7-9 and TRBJ1-1; D gene ambiguous. The CDR3: CASSLGQTWVDTEAFF. The CDR3 region has the DNA TGTGCCAGCAGCTTAGGACAAACATGGGTAGACACTGAAGCTTTCTTT.